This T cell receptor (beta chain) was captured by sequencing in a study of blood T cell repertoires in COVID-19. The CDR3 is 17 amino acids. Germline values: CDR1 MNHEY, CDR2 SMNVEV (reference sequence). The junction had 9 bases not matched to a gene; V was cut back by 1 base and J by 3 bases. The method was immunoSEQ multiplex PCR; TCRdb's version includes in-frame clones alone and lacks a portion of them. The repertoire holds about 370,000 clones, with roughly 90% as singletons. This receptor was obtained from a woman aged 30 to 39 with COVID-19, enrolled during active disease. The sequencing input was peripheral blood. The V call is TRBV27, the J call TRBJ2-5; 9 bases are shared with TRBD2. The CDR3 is CASSLWYSASGEETQYF. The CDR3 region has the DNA TGTGCCAGCAGTTTATGGTACTCGGCTAGCGGGGAAGAGACCCAGTACTTC.